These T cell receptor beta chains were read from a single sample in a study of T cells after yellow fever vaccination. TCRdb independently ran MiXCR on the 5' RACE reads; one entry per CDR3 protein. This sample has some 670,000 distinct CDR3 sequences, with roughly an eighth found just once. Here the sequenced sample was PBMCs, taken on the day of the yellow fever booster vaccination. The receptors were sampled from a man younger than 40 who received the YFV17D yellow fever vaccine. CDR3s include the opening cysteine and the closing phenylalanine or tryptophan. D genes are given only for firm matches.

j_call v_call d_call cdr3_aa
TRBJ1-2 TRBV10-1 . CASSEEPASGYTF
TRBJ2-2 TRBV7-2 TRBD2 CASSFLAGSVTGELFF
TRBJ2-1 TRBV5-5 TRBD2 CASSLTSGGEQFF
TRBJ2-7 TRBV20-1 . CSANRGLRPPDEQYF
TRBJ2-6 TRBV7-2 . CASSLNAVYSGANVLTF
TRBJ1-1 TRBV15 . CATSRDRGRPGFF
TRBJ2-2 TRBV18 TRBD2 CASSPLRVMTSGNTGELFF
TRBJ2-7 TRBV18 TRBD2 CASSPLTSGRAGGEQYF
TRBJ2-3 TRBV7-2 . CASSTTSSSDTQYF
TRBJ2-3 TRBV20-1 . CSARSETRLGIATQYF
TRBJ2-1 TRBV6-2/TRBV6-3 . CASGTRPYNEQFF
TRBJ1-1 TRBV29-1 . CSVGGVGGPSSEAFF
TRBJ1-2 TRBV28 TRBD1 CASSAGDSGYTF
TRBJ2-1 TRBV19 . CASSIDLGVTSYEQFF
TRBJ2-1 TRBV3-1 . CASSHRGNEQFF
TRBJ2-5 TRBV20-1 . CSAPGSARHSLQETQYF
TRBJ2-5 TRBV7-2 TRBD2 CASSPVAGAEETQYF
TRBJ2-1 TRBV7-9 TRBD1 CASSVLRGSTYNEQFF
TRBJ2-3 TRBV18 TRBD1 CASSDRESTDTQYF
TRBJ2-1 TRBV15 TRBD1 CATSSYLPPGTGSSGDHNEQFF